This entry concerns a single T cell receptor beta chain. Its specific antigen is unknown. No base qualities exist here, and no much larger clone lies one base off it. These data are taken from a study of T cell changes during pregnancy in multiple sclerosis (dated by TCRdb to about 2019). Regarding the research as a whole: Changes in the T cell repertoire over the course of pregnancy were examined in this study in women with multiple sclerosis.

Preparation of the library involved the immunoSEQ multiplex PCR assay. The immuneACCESS repertoire file appears here via TCRdb, limited to in-frame rearrangements. These files lack a portion of the clones; in checked studies, under half of the deficit traces to unresolved V genes, and the cause of the others is not known. The sample table lists about 34,000 clones, about 90% of them with a count of one. Roughly 4% of the sample goes to the ten largest clones. Trimming takes 4 bases from V and 0 bases from J, and the germline ends sit 13 bases apart. The CDR3 covers 16 residues, taking in both the cysteine and the phenylalanine. Only the CDR3 DNA stays, 48 bases, in frame from base 1. The CDR1 and CDR2 encoded by the germline V gene are SGHDN and FVKESK.

The rearranged segments are TRBV14 and TRBJ2-4, with a weak D call of TRBD1 (5 bases match). Specimen: CD8+ T cells from peripheral blood mononuclear cells, collected in the third trimester of pregnancy. The source is a female donor with multiple sclerosis, enrolled in a pregnancy study. The sequenced DNA: TGTGCCAGCAGCCCTCAGGGAAGTCTAGCCAAAAACATTCAGTACTTC. This gives the protein CASSPQGSLAKNIQYF.